These 19 T cell receptor beta chains originate from one sample sequenced in a study of response to subunit inactivated influenza vaccine listed by TCRdb under 2018. Library generation was performed with RT-PCR. The instrument given in TCRdb is Illumina HiSeq 2500. The public reads were reprocessed in TCRdb via fastp at Q25 and MiXCR, keeping in-frame beta chains. Every CDR3 protein is listed once, alongside the most common genes and DNA of its rows. Recorded for this sample are about 520,000 distinct CDR3 sequences; approximately 6.9% of them occurred a single time. Around 14% of the sample is in the top ten clones. The material was PBMCs from blood, obtained roughly 24 months after vaccination. Receptors were obtained from a man aged 45 to 75 who received an inactivated influenza vaccine. Donor details come from another sample of the same person, matched by shared clones.

The chain employs TRBV28 and TRBJ1-4; D uncertain. Trimming removed 3 bases from V and 8 bases from J, with 10 bases in between. Germline loops: CDR1 MDHEN, CDR2 SYDVKM. The CDR3 covers 13 residues. In DNA form, the CDR3 reads TGTGCCAGCAGTTTGATAGGAAGGGAAAAACTGTTTTTT. Its translation is CASSLIGREKLFF.

This clonotype was seen many times. The CDR3 loop is CASSLPGTGMIGNTIYF. CDR3 DNA sequence: TGTGCCAGCAGCTTACCCGGGACAGGGATGATCGGAAACACCATATATTTT. The chain carries TRBV7-2 and TRBJ1-3; TRBD1 agrees at 9 bases. There are 17 residues in the CDR3. CDR1 is SGHTA, CDR2 FQGNSA, per germline. J gave up 4 bases and V 2 bases, and 9 bases lay outside the gene matches.

The chain uses TRBV5-1 and TRBJ1-2; D gene uncertain. This CDR3 is built from 15 residues. Germline CDR1 SGHRS, CDR2 YFSETQ. The germline V and J ends were trimmed by 4 bases and 4 bases, with 17 bases remaining between them. The CDR3 nucleotides are TGCGCCAGCAGCAACCACAGCGGCAGAACCTATGGCTACACCTTC. It yields the protein CASSNHSGRTYGYTF.

This clonotype was recorded many times. The chain uses TRBV19 and TRBJ2-7, with D unresolved. V dropped 3 bases and J dropped 0 bases, with 9 bases sitting between them. CDR3 size: 14 residues. CDR1 is LNHDA, CDR2 SQIVND, per germline (reference sequence). CDR3 protein: CASSMQDLSYEQYF. For the CDR3, the DNA is TGTGCCAGTAGTATGCAGGACCTCTCCTACGAGCAGTACTTC.

This clonotype was seen at least ten times. V and J are TRBV10-3 and TRBJ2-1, with 15 bases fitting TRBD2. Germline V gene data show CDR1 as ENHRY and CDR2 as SYGVKD. Losses at the gene ends were 9 bases for V and 10 bases for J; bases not matched to a gene: 7. The CDR3 consists of 14 residues. The CDR3 DNA reads TGTGCCATTTCCGGGACTAGCGGGGGGAGAGAGCAGTTCTTC. This translates into CAISGTSGGREQFF.

The chain recombines TRBV9 with TRBJ2-3, with 7 bases identical to TRBD2. V lost 0 bases and J lost 1; bases outside the gene matches: 8. The CDR3 runs 17 residues. Germline V CDR1 and CDR2: SGDLS, YYNGEE. CDR3 nucleotide sequence: TGTGCCAGCAGCGTAGGCCCTTTAAGCGGGGGCACAGATACGCAGTATTTT. Encoded protein: CASSVGPLSGGTDTQYF.

The chain is built from TRBV5-1 and TRBJ2-1; possible D gene TRBD1, 5 bases. Germline V lookup: CDR1 SGHRS, CDR2 YFSETQ. The V end lost 0 bases, the J end lost 0 bases, and 16 bases lay between the germline ends. This CDR3 region has 18 residues. CDR3 sequence reads: CASSLGQLTWSSYNEQFF. The DNA for the CDR3 is TGCGCCAGCAGCTTGGGACAGCTAACGTGGAGCTCCTACAATGAGCAGTTCTTC.

Regarding this clonotype: The conserved phenylalanine or tryptophan is not found at the CDR3 terminus, so this likely reflects a read error. The DNA is left out, because the CDR3 cannot be placed on it with certainty; the CDR3 is given as TCRdb lists it. The chain links TRBV7-3 to TRBJ2-1; the table's D call TRBD2 went unverified against the DNA. In germline, CDR1 is SGHTA, CDR2 FQGTGA. A total of 13 residues make up the CDR3, ends included. This CDR3 is CASSLSPSGPPHL.

This sequence joins TRBV12-3 or TRBV12-4 and TRBJ2-1; the match to TRBD1 covers 11 bases. Losses at the gene ends were 5 bases for V and 8 bases for J; bases not matched to a gene: 5. The CDR3 contains 14 residues. CDR3 nucleotide sequence: TGTGCCAGCAGTCGGACAGGGGGCTCGGATGAGCAGTTCTTC. It is translated as CASSRTGGSDEQFF.

This chain connects TRBV2 to TRBJ1-1; the D gene is possibly TRBD1 (5 bases). Trimming pared 5 bases from V and 8 bases from J, leaving 21 bases between. The CDR3 is 15 residues long. Germline assignment: CDR1 SNHLY and CDR2 FYNNEI. The CDR3 is CASSQTRDPKTEAFF. The DNA for the CDR3 is TGTGCCAGCAGTCAAACGAGGGACCCCAAAACAGAAGCTTTCTTT. Full variable domain (outside the CDR3, taken from reference TRBV2 and TRBJ1-1): EPEVTQTPSHQVTQMGQEVILRCVPISNHLYFYWYRQILGQKVEFLVSFYNNEISEKSEIFDDQFSVERPDGSNFTLKIRSTKLEDSAMYFCASSQTRDPKTEAFFGQGTRLTVV.

The chain carries TRBV5-1 and TRBJ2-3, with D possibly matching TRBD1 (6 bases). Germline V gene data show CDR1 as SGHRS and CDR2 as YFSETQ. CDR3 length equals 14 residues. The V end lost 0 bases, the J end lost 6 bases, and 11 bases lay between the germline ends. The CDR3 nucleotides are TGCGCCAGCAGCTTGGCCAGGACAGTCGATACGCAGTATTTT. Translating gives CASSLARTVDTQYF.

CDR3 sequence (DNA): TGTGCCAGCAGTCTTGGACTAGCTAGTGAGCAGTTCTTC. Protein product: CASSLGLASEQFF. This rearrangement joins TRBV6-2 or TRBV6-3 to TRBJ2-1; 8 bases are a match to TRBD2. CDR3 length: 13 amino acids. V trimming: 5 bases; J trimming: 9 bases; junction bases outside the gene matches: 6. Germline CDR1 and CDR2: MNHEY and SVGEGT.

A word on this clonotype: One junction end does not reproduce the germline sequence, and a read error may be involved. This rearrangement joins TRBV24-1 to TRBJ2-2; D is perhaps TRBD2 (5 bases). This CDR3 region has 14 residues. Germline CDR1 KGHDR, CDR2 SFDVKD. The CDR3 region is CATSSAGNSGELFF. CDR3 coding DNA: TGTGCCACCAGCTCAGCCGGGAACTCCGGGGAGCTGTTTTTT.

The sample holds many counts of this clonotype. V and J are TRBV20-1 and TRBJ1-2; no definite D call. From germline, CDR1 is DFQATT and CDR2 SNEGSKA (reference sequence). This CDR3 is 13 amino acids long. V dropped 3 bases and J dropped 6 bases, with 14 bases sitting between them. CDR3 amino acids: CSASYFTRDGYTF. DNA of the CDR3: TGCAGTGCTAGCTACTTCACGAGGGATGGCTACACCTTC.

This clonotype was observed at least ten times. The chain has TRBV12-3 or TRBV12-4 and TRBJ2-2; weak D call: TRBD2 (5 bases). The CDR3 contains 12 residues. The ends were cut back, 6 bases at V and 4 bases at J, with 6 bases in the middle. CDR3 sequence (DNA): TGTGCCAGCAGAGAGGGCACCGGGGAGCTGTTTTTT. It codes for CASREGTGELFF.

This chain uses TRBV28 with TRBJ2-7, with 9 positions matching TRBD1. The CDR3 is made up of 15 amino acids. The V gene end was trimmed by 7 bases and the J gene end by 3 bases; junction bases not matched to a gene: 10. Germline V gene lookup returns CDR1 MDHEN and CDR2 SYDVKM. The CDR3: CASTKEGTGHYEQYF. CDR3 DNA sequence: TGTGCCAGCACTAAAGAGGGGACAGGGCACTACGAGCAGTACTTC. The full variable domain, completed using reference TRBV28 and TRBJ2-7, is DVKVTQSSRYLVKRTGEKVFLECVQDMDHENMFWYRQDPGLGLRLIYFSYDVKMKEKGDIPEGYSVSREKKERFSLILESASTNQTSMYLCASTKEGTGHYEQYFGPGTRLTVT.

The gene calls are TRBV10-3 and TRBJ1-2; no firm D call. The germline V gene encodes CDR1 ENHRY and CDR2 SYGVKD. The V and J ends lost 7 bases and 3 bases respectively, with 6 bases between them. This CDR3 has 11 amino acids. Here the CDR3 DNA reads TGTGCCATCAAGAGGGACTATGGCTACACCTTC. This codes for CAIKRDYGYTF.

This clonotype has at least ten counts. V usage is TRBV20-1 and J usage is TRBJ1-1; 9 nucleotides align to TRBD1. The CDR3 is 13 amino acids. Losses at the gene ends were 6 bases for V and 3 bases for J; bases not matched to a gene: 5. Germline V gene data show CDR1 as DFQATT and CDR2 as SNEGSKA (reference sequence). The CDR3 sequence: CSATGGADTEAFF. As DNA, the CDR3 is TGCAGTGCAACAGGGGGCGCGGACACTGAAGCTTTCTTT.

This clonotype was counted between two and nine times. The chain employs TRBV9 and TRBJ1-4; no definite D call. The V and J ends lost 4 bases and 3 bases respectively, with 13 bases between them. Germline V gene lookup returns CDR1 SGDLS and CDR2 YYNGEE. This CDR3 spans 15 amino acids. In nucleotides, the CDR3 is TGTGCCAGCAGCAAAGAGGGAGGGCCTAATGAAAAACTGTTTTTT. Translation gives CASSKEGGPNEKLFF.